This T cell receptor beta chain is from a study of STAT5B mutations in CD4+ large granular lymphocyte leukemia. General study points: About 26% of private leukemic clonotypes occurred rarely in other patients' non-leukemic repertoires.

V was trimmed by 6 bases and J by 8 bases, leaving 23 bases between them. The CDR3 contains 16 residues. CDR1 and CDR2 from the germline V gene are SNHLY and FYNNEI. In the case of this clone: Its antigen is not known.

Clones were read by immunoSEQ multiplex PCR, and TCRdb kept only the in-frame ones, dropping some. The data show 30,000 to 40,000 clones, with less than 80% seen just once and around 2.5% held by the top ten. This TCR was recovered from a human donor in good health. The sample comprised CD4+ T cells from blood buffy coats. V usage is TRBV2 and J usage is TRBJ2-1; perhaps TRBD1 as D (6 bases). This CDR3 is CASSLKGVSLGDEQFF. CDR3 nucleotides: TGTGCCAGCAGCCTTAAGGGGGTCTCCCTAGGGGATGAGCAGTTCTTC.